The 11 T cell receptor beta chains in this list originate from one sample, sequenced in a study of cytomegalovirus exposure and HLA in healthy donors. This PCR relied on a set of 60 Vbeta primers and 13 Jbeta primers. Repertoires were generated with immunoSEQ multiplex PCR, while TCRdb's copy carries only in-frame clones and drops some. Its table records around 75,000 clones. The sequencing sample was made of PBMCs. These receptors originate from a man aged 35-49 years in good health and CMV-seronegative.

In nucleotides, the CDR3 is TGTGCCAGCAGTTTTCGACAGATGCGCGAGCAGTACTTC. Translation gives CASSFRQMREQYF. The J gene is TRBJ2-7, the V gene TRBV28, with a possible D match to TRBD1 (5 bases). This CDR3 comprises 13 residues. Germline assignment: CDR1 MDHEN and CDR2 SYDVKM. Trimming left V 3 bases short and J 6 bases short, with 12 bases between. The full variable domain, completed using reference TRBV28 and TRBJ2-7, is DVKVTQSSRYLVKRTGEKVFLECVQDMDHENMFWYRQDPGLGLRLIYFSYDVKMKEKGDIPEGYSVSREKKERFSLILESASTNQTSMYLCASSFRQMREQYFGPGTRLTVT.

This sequence joins TRBV30 and TRBJ2-2; D might be TRBD1 (5 bases). Germline V CDR1 and CDR2: GTSNPN, SVGIG (reference sequence). The V gene lost 4 bases and the J gene lost 7 bases, with 10 bases spanning the gap. This CDR3 has 12 amino acids. CDR3 sequence reads: CAWTRAGGELFF. The CDR3 coding sequence is TGTGCCTGGACCAGGGCTGGCGGGGAGCTGTTTTTT.

CDR3 coding DNA: TGTGCCAGTAGTATAGATTCAGGGTTGAACACTGAAGCTTTCTTT. Amino acid sequence: CASSIDSGLNTEAFF. V usage is TRBV19 and J usage is TRBJ1-1, with D possibly matching TRBD1 (5 bases). Looked up from germline, CDR1 is LNHDA and CDR2 is SQIVND (reference sequence). CDR3 length: 15 residues. V shed 0 bases and J shed 0 bases, with 8 bases lying between them.

The genes are TRBV5-6 and TRBJ1-3; D possibly corresponds to TRBD1 (5 bases). Germline CDR1 is SGHDT and CDR2 is YYEEEE. V was cut by 1 base and J by 4 bases, with 9 bases left in between. The CDR3 runs 14 residues. The CDR3 DNA reads TGTGCCAGCAGCTTGTGGCAGGGCGGAAACACCATATATTTT. This translates into CASSLWQGGNTIYF.

The chain combines TRBV18 with TRBJ2-5; the match to TRBD1 covers 11 bases. The V gene end was trimmed by 3 bases and the J gene end by 1 base; junction bases not matched to a gene: 1. The CDR3 spans 15 residues. CDR1 KGHSH and CDR2 LQKENI come from the germline V gene. Here the CDR3 reads CASSPGTGGQETQYF. CDR3 nucleotide sequence: TGTGCCAGCTCACCGGGGACAGGGGGCCAAGAGACCCAGTACTTC.

The chain uses TRBV7-9 and TRBJ2-6; possibly TRBD2 for D (6 bases). This CDR3 spans 16 amino acids. Trimming removed 1 base from V and 1 base from J, with 8 bases in between. Looked up from germline, CDR1 is SEHNR and CDR2 is FQNEAQ (reference sequence). The DNA of the CDR3 is TGTGCCAGCAGCTTAGGCGGGGCATCTGGGGCCAACGTCCTGACTTTC. This encodes CASSLGGASGANVLTF.

The gene calls are TRBV30 and TRBJ2-3; D gene uncertain. The CDR3 has 13 amino acids. V lost 4 bases and J lost 2, with 10 bases in between. Germline-derived CDR1 and CDR2 are GTSNPN and SVGIG (reference sequence). The chain's CDR3 is CAWKAENTDTQYF. CDR3 coding DNA: TGTGCCTGGAAGGCGGAAAACACAGATACGCAGTATTTT.

This chain uses TRBV18 with TRBJ1-1; TRBD1 might be the D (6 bases). There are 15 residues in the CDR3. Germline V lookup: CDR1 KGHSH, CDR2 LQKENI. Trimming left V 5 bases short and J 0 bases short, with 13 bases between. The CDR3 reads CASSSTGQMNTEAFF. DNA of the CDR3: TGTGCCAGCTCATCAACGGGACAAATGAACACTGAAGCTTTCTTT.

The chain carries TRBV6-5 and TRBJ1-2; TRBD1 is a possible D gene (6 bases). CDR1 and CDR2 (germline): MNHEY, SVGAGI. CDR3 length: 13 amino acids. With 4 bases removed from V and 2 bases from J, the gap between germline ends came to 8 bases. The CDR3 loop reads CASSWQGNYGYTF. CDR3 nucleotides: TGTGCCAGCAGTTGGCAGGGGAACTATGGCTACACCTTC.

The chain employs TRBV9 and TRBJ2-5; possibly TRBD1 for D (5 bases). The CDR3 extends over 13 amino acids. Trimming stripped 4 bases from V and 1 base from J, with 8 bases between. In germline, CDR1 is SGDLS, CDR2 YYNGEE. This CDR3 reads CASSTDSQETQYF. CDR3 nucleotides: TGTGCCAGCAGCACAGACAGCCAAGAGACCCAGTACTTC.

This chain joins TRBV29-1 and TRBJ2-5, with D perhaps matching TRBD2 (7 bases). V was pared by 7 bases and J by 5 bases, with 17 bases between. The germline V gene has CDR1 SQVTM and CDR2 ANQGSEA. The CDR3 has 13 residues. The CDR3 region is CSAKGGPVETQYF. In DNA, the CDR3 is TGCAGCGCCAAGGGGGGGCCGGTTGAGACCCAGTACTTC.